One sample yielded the 32 T cell receptor beta chains listed below, sequenced in a study of blood T cell repertoires in COVID-19. Using immunoSEQ multiplex PCR, the repertoire was profiled, and TCRdb retains in-frame clones only, with some absent. Of under 90,000 clones in the sample, about 80% were seen once. Sequenced: peripheral blood. The receptor source for this set is a human donor in a cohort sampled during active COVID-19.

This clone has only one observation. The chain has TRBV18 and TRBJ1-6; 9 bases agree with TRBD1. V shed 4 bases and J 5 bases; nucleotides not matched to a gene: 0. Germline V CDR1 and CDR2: KGHSH, LQKENI. This CDR3 region has 14 residues. The DNA of the CDR3 is TGTGCCAGCTCACGGGACAGGGATAATTCACCCCTCCACTTT. Amino acids: CASSRDRDNSPLHF. Variable domain in full (rest from reference TRBV18 and TRBJ1-6): NAGVMQNPRHLVRRRGQEARLRCSPMKGHSHVYWYRQLPEEGLKFMVYLQKENIIDESGMPKERFSAEFPKEGPSILRIQQVVRGDSAAYFCASSRDRDNSPLHFGNGTRLTVT.

The chain couples TRBV12-5 to TRBJ1-5; the D is unclear. Trimming cost V 1 base and J 7 bases, with 8 bases left between them. From germline, CDR1 is LGHNT and CDR2 FRNRAP. The CDR3 runs 13 residues. The CDR3 nucleotides read TGTGCTAGTGGTTTGGAATCCAAACAGCCCCAGCATTTT. It codes for CASGLESKQPQHF.

CDR3 loop: CAWSPSSYNSPLHF. In nucleotides, the CDR3 is TGTGCCTGGAGTCCATCCTCCTATAATTCACCCCTCCACTTT. The chain carries TRBV30 and TRBJ1-6; D gene unclear. V was clipped by 2 bases and J by 0 bases, with 5 bases between them. CDR3 size: 14 residues. Germline V lookup: CDR1 GTSNPN, CDR2 SVGIG (reference sequence).

J is TRBJ2-2 and V is TRBV6-5; 9 positions agree with TRBD1. The CDR3 has 14 residues. CDR1 is MNHEY and CDR2 is SVGAGI in the germline V gene. Trimming cost V 6 bases and J 7 bases; bases outside gene matches: 6. This CDR3 reads CASRQGAGVGELFF. Written as DNA, the CDR3 is TGTGCCAGCAGACAGGGGGCAGGAGTCGGGGAGCTGTTTTTT.

This chain links TRBV9 with TRBJ2-5, with 8 bases fitting TRBD2. Germline CDR1 reads SGDLS; CDR2 reads YYNGEE. Losses at the gene ends were 0 bases for V and 4 bases for J; bases not matched to a gene: 11. The CDR3 length is 17 residues. This CDR3 reads CASSVGTGGGSRETQYF. The CDR3 DNA follows: TGTGCCAGCAGCGTAGGGACGGGCGGGGGGTCCCGAGAGACCCAGTACTTC.

This clone came up a few times. The chain recombines TRBV5-1 with TRBJ2-7, with TRBD1 matching over 7 bases. The V segment lost 0 bases and the J segment 4 bases; nucleotides outside the gene matches: 4. Germline lookup yields CDR1 SGHRS and CDR2 YFSETQ. The CDR3 consists of 14 residues. The CDR3 region has the DNA TGCGCCAGCAGCTTGGGACAGGGAGAGTACGAGCAGTACGTC. It codes for CASSLGQGEYEQYV.

The genes are TRBV7-2 and TRBJ2-5; the D is unclear. CDR3 length: 11 residues. Deletions cut 5 bases from V and 4 bases from J, with 5 bases between. Germline CDR1 and CDR2: SGHTA and FQGNSA. CDR3: CASSQAETQYF. CDR3 in DNA: TGTGCCAGCAGCCAGGCAGAGACCCAGTACTTC. The full variable domain, rest sourced from reference TRBV7-2 and TRBJ2-5, is GAGVSQSPSNKVTEKGKDVELRCDPISGHTALYWYRQSLGQGLEFLIYFQGNSAPDKSGLPSDRFSAERTGGSVSTLTIQRTQQEDSAVYLCASSQAETQYFGPGTRLLVL.

The chain joins TRBV19 to TRBJ2-7, with D maybe TRBD1 (6 bases). Germline lookup yields CDR1 LNHDA and CDR2 SQIVND (reference sequence). The CDR3 length is 15 residues. The V end was cut by 0 bases, the J end by 3 bases, with 12 bases between. CDR3 loop: CASSIEGDRFYEQYF. The CDR3 DNA is TGTGCCAGTAGTATAGAAGGAGACAGGTTCTACGAGCAGTACTTC.

The gene calls are TRBV27 and TRBJ1-1; 9 nucleotides align to TRBD1. Germline CDR1 is MNHEY and CDR2 is SMNVEV (reference sequence). V shed 6 bases and J 8 bases; nucleotides not matched to a gene: 16. This CDR3 is 16 amino acids long. The CDR3 spells CASRPSRGTGGVEAFF. CDR3 bases: TGTGCCAGCAGACCAAGTAGAGGAACAGGGGGCGTGGAAGCTTTCTTT.

This chain uses TRBV5-8 with TRBJ1-2; the D gene is possibly TRBD1 (6 bases). Trimming removed 5 bases from V and 4 bases from J, with 12 bases in between. Germline V gene sequence: CDR1 SGHTS, CDR2 YDEGEE. The CDR3 runs 13 residues. In nucleotides, the CDR3 is TGTGCCAGCAGGGGCAGGGGACCCTATGGCTACACCTTC. The encoded protein is CASRGRGPYGYTF.

This chain joins TRBV7-9 and TRBJ2-1, with 11 nucleotides matching TRBD2. The germline CDR1 and CDR2 sequences are SEHNR and FQNEAQ (reference sequence). The trim removed 5 bases at V and 6 bases at J, leaving 12 bases unmatched. CDR3 size: 17 residues. CDR3 loop: CASSRPILAGVLNEQFF. CDR3 nucleotide sequence: TGTGCCAGCAGCCGACCGATACTAGCGGGGGTCCTCAATGAGCAGTTCTTC. The full variable domain, its missing parts supplied by reference TRBV7-9 and TRBJ2-1, is DTGVSQNPRHKITKRGQNVTFRCDPISEHNRLYWYRQTLGQGPEFLTYFQNEAQLEKSRLLSDRFSAERPKGSFSTLEIQRTEQGDSAMYLCASSRPILAGVLNEQFFGPGTRLTVL.

The chain combines TRBV4-3 with TRBJ1-1, with D maybe TRBD1 (5 bases). The germline gives CDR1 LGHNA, CDR2 YSLEER. The V end lost 4 bases, the J end lost 4 bases, and 19 bases lay between the germline ends. This CDR3 comprises 16 residues. The CDR3 sequence: CASSPGWGGLSTEAFF. CDR3 bases: TGCGCCAGCAGCCCAGGGTGGGGTGGGTTAAGCACTGAAGCTTTCTTT.

The CDR3 loop reads CASRLTLTVGGYTF. Written as DNA, the CDR3 is TGTGCCAGCAGGCTGACACTGACAGTCGGGGGCTACACCTTC. The V and J genes are TRBV27 and TRBJ1-2; a possible D gene is TRBD1 (5 bases). Germline loops: CDR1 MNHEY, CDR2 SMNVEV (reference sequence). This CDR3 is 14 amino acids long. The germline V and J ends were trimmed by 6 bases and 8 bases, with 19 bases remaining between them.

The rearrangement joins TRBV19 to TRBJ2-3; perhaps TRBD2 as D (5 bases). Germline V gene lookup returns CDR1 LNHDA and CDR2 SQIVND (reference sequence). V was pared by 7 bases and J by 1 base, with 18 bases between. The CDR3 is 16 amino acids. This chain's CDR3 is CASNGFGSVGTDTQYF. DNA for the CDR3: TGTGCCAGTAATGGTTTTGGTAGCGTTGGCACAGATACGCAGTATTTT. The full variable domain, in which reference TRBV19 and TRBJ2-3 provide the parts outside the CDR3, is DGGITQSPKYLFRKEGQNVTLSCEQNLNHDAMYWYRQDPGQGLRLIYYSQIVNDFQKGDIAEGYSVSREKKESFPLTVTSAQKNPTAFYLCASNGFGSVGTDTQYFGPGTRLTVL.

The rearrangement links TRBV4-3 to TRBJ1-5, with unresolved D. Germline V gene sequence: CDR1 LGHNA, CDR2 YSLEER. The CDR3 covers 13 residues. V lost 0 bases and J 4 bases, leaving 4 bases between the germline ends. The chain's CDR3 is CASSQDQNQPQHF. The CDR3 DNA reads as TGCGCCAGCAGCCAAGACCAAAATCAGCCCCAGCATTTT.

The chain recombines TRBV28 with TRBJ2-5; 8 nucleotides agree with TRBD2. Germline V gene data show CDR1 as MDHEN and CDR2 as SYDVKM. V lost 0 bases, J lost 1 base, and 4 bases stayed unmatched. The CDR3 length is 16 residues. CDR3 amino acids: CASSLWRGEVQETQYF. CDR3 DNA sequence: TGTGCCAGCAGTTTATGGCGGGGGGAGGTCCAAGAGACCCAGTACTTC.

The chain employs TRBV19 and TRBJ2-3; D unresolved. The ends were cut back, 3 bases at V and 5 bases at J, with 12 bases in the middle. The CDR3 totals 14 residues. Germline V gene lookup returns CDR1 LNHDA and CDR2 SQIVND (reference sequence). The CDR3 DNA sequence: TGTGCCAGTAGTATTAGCCGTCCTGGAGATACGCAGTATTTT. It yields the protein CASSISRPGDTQYF.

The chain is built from TRBV6-5 and TRBJ2-7; 9 bases map to TRBD1. Germline V gene data show CDR1 as MNHEY and CDR2 as SVGAGI. This CDR3 comprises 14 residues. V shed 9 bases and J 3 bases; nucleotides not matched to a gene: 9. CDR3 loop: CASQNTGGNYEQYF. In nucleotides, the CDR3 is TGTGCCAGTCAAAATACAGGGGGCAACTACGAGCAGTACTTC.

This clone was seen a few times. The J gene is TRBJ1-4, the V gene TRBV7-8; maybe TRBD1 (6 bases). V was cut by 5 bases and J by 8 bases, with 12 bases left in between. The germline V gene encodes CDR1 SGHVS and CDR2 FQNEAQ. The CDR3 extends over 13 amino acids. The CDR3 coding sequence is TGTGCCAGCAGCCACGGCAGGGGCGAAAAACTGTTTTTT. Translation: CASSHGRGEKLFF.

The rearrangement joins TRBV7-2 to TRBJ2-4; 11 positions agree with TRBD2. This CDR3 has 16 amino acids. Per the germline V gene, CDR1 is SGHTA and CDR2 is FQGNSA. The trim removed 2 bases at V and 9 bases at J, leaving 9 bases unmatched. CDR3 nucleotides: TGTGCCAGCAGCTTATACGGGACTAGCGGAGGCGGCATTCAGTACTTC. This codes for CASSLYGTSGGGIQYF.

V gene TRBV5-5 combines with J gene TRBJ2-7, with D possibly being TRBD1 (6 bases). This CDR3 has 15 amino acids. CDR1 and CDR2 from the germline V gene are SGHKS and YYEKEE (reference sequence). The germline V and J ends were trimmed by 0 bases and 0 bases, with 10 bases remaining between them. DNA for the CDR3: TGTGCCAGCAGCTTGGGACAGGCTGTCTCCTACGAGCAGTACGTC. Its translation: CASSLGQAVSYEQYV.

The rearrangement uses TRBV3-1 (or the pseudogene TRBV3-2) and TRBJ1-4, with D maybe TRBD1 (5 bases). Germline assignment: CDR1 LGHDT and CDR2 YNNKEL (reference sequence). The V and J ends lost 2 bases and 8 bases respectively, with 12 bases between them. The CDR3 length is 14 residues. Here the CDR3 reads CASSQRQGDEKLFF. In DNA form, the CDR3 reads TGTGCCAGCAGCCAACGCCAGGGCGACGAAAAACTGTTTTTT.

The V and J genes are TRBV21-1 and TRBJ2-7; TRBD2 is the table's D call, not checked against the DNA. TRBV21-1 is a pseudogene segment. The CDR3 totals 16 residues. DNA of the CDR3: TGTGCCAGCAGCAAAGTGAAACCTGACTCAGCCTACGAGCAGTACGTC. Amino acids: CASSKVKPDSAYEQYV.

This clone was seen more than once but under ten times. The chain combines TRBV5-6 with TRBJ2-2; 7 nucleotides agree with TRBD2. Germline assignment: CDR1 SGHDT and CDR2 YYEEEE. This CDR3 is 15 amino acids long. Trimming cost V 1 base and J 2 bases; bases outside gene matches: 2. CDR3: CASSLRGGNTGELFF. In DNA, the CDR3 is TGTGCCAGCAGCTTGCGCGGGGGAAACACCGGGGAGCTGTTTTTT.

This rearrangement joins TRBV14 to TRBJ1-2; 7 bases match TRBD1. The junction had 18 bases not matched to a gene; V was cut back by 1 base and J by 4 bases. The CDR3 runs 19 residues. CDR1 is SGHDN and CDR2 is FVKESK in the germline V gene. CDR3 loop: CASSQVRRDTGERVYGYTF. CDR3 coding DNA: TGTGCCAGCAGCCAAGTCCGGCGGGACACAGGGGAAAGGGTCTATGGCTACACCTTC.

The chain couples TRBV6-5 to TRBJ1-5; D not certain. The germline CDR1 and CDR2 sequences are MNHEY and SVGAGI. Between the trimmed V and J ends, which lost 5 bases and 1 base, there was a span of 9 bases. This CDR3 spans 14 amino acids. The CDR3 spells CASSLRVSNQPQHF. The CDR3 coding sequence is TGTGCCAGCAGTCTGAGGGTCAGCAATCAGCCCCAGCATTTT.

The chain employs TRBV5-1 and TRBJ1-4; TRBD1 might be the D (6 bases). The CDR3 contains 12 residues. The V and J ends lost 0 bases and 14 bases respectively, with 11 bases between them. The germline gives CDR1 SGHRS, CDR2 YFSETQ. CDR3 DNA: TGCGCCAGCAGCTTGGAAGGGGGTCGGCTGTTTTTT. This codes for CASSLEGGRLFF.

The genes are TRBV5-4 and TRBJ2-7; D uncertain. The CDR3 has 12 amino acids. The V end was cut by 0 bases, the J end by 4 bases, with 5 bases between. CDR1 and CDR2 (germline): SGHNT, YYREEE (reference sequence). This CDR3 is CASSLDRYEQYF. The CDR3 coding sequence is TGTGCCAGCAGCTTGGACCGGTACGAGCAGTACTTC.

This chain links TRBV10-3 with TRBJ1-1; weak D call: TRBD1 (6 bases). The CDR3 sequence is 15 residues long. Trimming stripped 0 bases from V and 1 base from J, with 9 bases between. Germline-derived CDR1 and CDR2 are ENHRY and SYGVKD. The CDR3 region is CAISESDRPNTEAFF. As DNA, the CDR3 is TGTGCCATCAGTGAGTCGGACAGACCGAACACTGAAGCTTTCTTT.

This clone was detected a few times. The J gene is TRBJ2-2, the V gene TRBV29-1; no clear D. Deletions cut 8 bases from V and 5 bases from J, with 15 bases between. Germline assignment: CDR1 SQVTM and CDR2 ANQGSEA. The CDR3 has 13 amino acids. The CDR3 protein is CSWRSVGTGELFF. For the CDR3, the DNA is TGCAGCTGGCGGTCGGTTGGGACCGGGGAGCTGTTTTTT.

This clone came up once. The rearrangement joins TRBV19 to TRBJ1-1; D uncertain. The CDR3 covers 14 residues. CDR1 and CDR2 from the germline V gene are LNHDA and SQIVND (reference sequence). The ends were cut back, 4 bases at V and 4 bases at J, with 13 bases in the middle. CDR3 sequence: CASSSPGGFTEAFF. The CDR3 nucleotides are TGTGCCAGTAGTAGCCCGGGAGGGTTCACTGAAGCTTTCTTT.

This rearrangement joins TRBV20-1 to TRBJ2-2; D is perhaps TRBD2 (5 bases). CDR1 and CDR2 (germline): DFQATT, SNEGSKA (reference sequence). There are 11 residues in the CDR3. Between the trimmed V and J ends, which lost 4 bases and 5 bases, there was a span of 5 bases. The CDR3 nucleotides read TGCAGTGCTACGGGAACCGGGGAGCTGTTTTTT. Translation: CSATGTGELFF.